This T cell receptor (beta chain) is from a study of CD8+CD57+ T cells in acquired aplastic anemia. About the research overall: Sorted cells (CD4+ and CD8+) yielded DNA amounts that averaged approximately 2.9 ug.

This clonotype was counted many times. Its antigen is still unknown. Germline loops: CDR1 MGHDK, CDR2 SYGVNS. The CDR3 runs 16 residues. V was cut by 3 bases and J by 2 bases, with 16 bases left in between. Genomic DNA provided the template from which TCR beta VDJ and CDR3 profiles were obtained. TCRdb independently ran MiXCR on the reads; one entry per CDR3 protein. The profile shows about 160,000 distinct CDR3 sequences, 40% to 50% of them singletons. Study outcomes and limitations: There were some 30 CD8+ CDR3 sequences that occurred in both patients and controls.

Sequencing involved patients with CD8+CD57+ cell expansion previously shown by flow cytometry. Severe acquired aplastic anemia was the diagnosis recorded for all patients. This TCR derives from a human donor with aplastic anemia. This rearrangement joins TRBV25-1 to TRBJ1-1; TRBD1 is a possible D gene (5 bases). Sequenced material: sorted CD4+, CD8+, or CD8+CD57+ T cells (not recorded which) from PBMCs. CDR3 coding DNA: TGTGCCAGCAGTGATTTAACCAGGGTGGGCAACACTGAAGCTTTCTTT. Translated: CASSDLTRVGNTEAFF.